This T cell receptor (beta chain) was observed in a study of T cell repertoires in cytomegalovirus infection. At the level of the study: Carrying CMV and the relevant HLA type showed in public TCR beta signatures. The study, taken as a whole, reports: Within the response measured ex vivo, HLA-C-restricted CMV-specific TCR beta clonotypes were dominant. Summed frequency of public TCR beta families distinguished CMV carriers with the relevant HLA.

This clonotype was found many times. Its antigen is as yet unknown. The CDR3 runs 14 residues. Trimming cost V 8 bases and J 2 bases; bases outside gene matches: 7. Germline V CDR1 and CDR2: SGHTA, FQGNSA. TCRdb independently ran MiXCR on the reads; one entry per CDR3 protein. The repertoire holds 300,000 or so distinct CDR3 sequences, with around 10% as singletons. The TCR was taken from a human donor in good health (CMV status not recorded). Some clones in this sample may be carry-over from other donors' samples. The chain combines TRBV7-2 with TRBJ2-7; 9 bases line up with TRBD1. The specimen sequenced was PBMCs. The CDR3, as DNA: TGTGCCAGCGGAGGGGACAGGGACCCCTACGAGCAGTACTTC. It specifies CASGGDRDPYEQYF.